The next 4 T cell receptor beta chains were all read from a single sample in a study of T cell repertoires in cytomegalovirus infection. Via MiXCR, TCRdb re-called the reads, giving one row per CDR3 protein. There are about 55,000 distinct CDR3 sequences in the sample; around 20% occur only once, and roughly 60% lies in the top ten. Their target antigens are unknown. This specimen was CD8+ T cells from cultured PBMCs, taken from culture after CMV antigen stimulation. Receptors originate from a human donor in good health (CMV status not recorded). Some clones in this sample may be carry-over from other donors' samples.

In the case of this clonotype: The junction departs from the called germline gene at one end, perhaps through a read error. This sequence joins TRBV11-2 and TRBJ2-1; 10 bases are shared with TRBD2. Germline V lookup: CDR1 SGHAT, CDR2 FQNNGV. The CDR3 length is 18 residues. The CDR3 DNA is TGTGCCAGCACCTTAGCGGCTAGCGGGGGAGTTTCCTACAATGAGCAGTTCTTC. Translation gives CASTLAASGGVSYNEQFF. Complete variable domain (other parts from reference TRBV11-2 and TRBJ2-1): EAGVAQSPRYKIIEKRQSVAFWCNPISGHATLYWYQQILGQGPKLLIQFQNNGVVDDSQLPKDRFSAERLKGVDSTLKIQPAKLEDSAVYLCASTLAASGGVSYNEQFFGPGTRLTVL.

This clonotype was detected only a few times. The V call is TRBV7-8, the J call TRBJ1-5; 7 bases are a match to TRBD1. The J segment lost 3 bases and the V segment lost 3 bases, leaving 2 bases of the junction unmatched. From germline, CDR1 is SGHVS and CDR2 FQNEAQ. CDR3 length: 14 amino acids. CDR3 residues: CASSFDRDNQPQHF. The CDR3 nucleotides are TGTGCCAGCAGCTTTGACAGGGACAATCAGCCCCAGCATTTT. Filled out from reference TRBV7-8 and TRBJ1-5, the complete variable domain reads GAGVSQSPRYKVAKRGQDVALRCDPISGHVSLFWYQQALGQGPEFLTYFQNEAQLDKSGLPSDRFFAERPEGSVSTLKIQRTQQEDSAVYLCASSFDRDNQPQHFGDGTRLSIL.

V usage is TRBV19 and J usage is TRBJ1-5; 7 bases map to TRBD1. Germline trimming cut 6 bases from V and 7 bases from J; bases unmatched to any gene: 6. The germline gives CDR1 LNHDA, CDR2 SQIVND (reference sequence). The CDR3 totals 13 residues. The CDR3 here is CASSKTGMQPQHF. CDR3 DNA: TGTGCCAGTAGCAAGACAGGGATGCAGCCCCAGCATTTT. The variable domain in full, completed from reference TRBV19 and TRBJ1-5, reads DGGITQSPKYLFRKEGQNVTLSCEQNLNHDAMYWYRQDPGQGLRLIYYSQIVNDFQKGDIAEGYSVSREKKESFPLTVTSAQKNPTAFYLCASSKTGMQPQHFGDGTRLSIL.

In this sample, this clonotype turned up a few times. The rearrangement joins TRBV6-1 to TRBJ2-7, with D possibly being TRBD2 (7 bases). The length of the CDR3 is 15 residues. Trimming cost V 1 base and J 1 base, with 11 bases left between them. Germline V gene lookup returns CDR1 MNHNS and CDR2 SASEGT. The chain's CDR3 is CASSEGGGPSYEQYF. The CDR3 DNA reads as TGTGCCAGCAGTGAAGGGGGGGGGCCGTCCTACGAGCAGTACTTC.